This T cell receptor (beta chain) was found in a study of OX40 agonist ivuxolimab in advanced cancers. Individuals having autoimmune disease history or systemic immunosuppression were not enrolled. TCRdb's table, derived via immunoSEQ multiplex PCR, lists solely in-frame clones and lacks some. The sample has fewer than 100,000 clones, about 89% seen once. This CDR3 contains 15 residues. The V and J ends lost 2 bases and 0 bases, in that order; junction bases with no gene match: 4. Germline CDR1 and CDR2: GTSNPN and SVGIG (reference sequence). The sample in question was CD4+ or CD8+ T cells sorted from blood, obtained in a trial of the OX40 agonist ivuxolimab. The receptor comes from an adult with an advanced solid tumor such as melanoma, head and neck, liver or kidney cancer. This sequence joins TRBV30 and TRBJ1-1, with TRBD1 matching over 9 bases. CDR3 sequence reads: CAWSTGGTLNTEAFF. CDR3 DNA sequence: TGTGCCTGGAGTACAGGGGGCACTTTGAACACTGAAGCTTTCTTT.